This TCR beta chain was profiled in a study of response to subunit inactivated influenza vaccine. Study-level results: Authors suggested seasonal influenza vaccinations each recruit few new T cells.

TCRdb passed the RT-PCR reads through MiXCR, listing each CDR3 protein once. The sample carries about 500,000 distinct CDR3 sequences, 13% recorded once. For this clonotype: Its antigen is as yet unknown.

Trimming cost V 4 bases and J 14 bases; bases outside gene matches: 10. The CDR3 has 13 residues. CDR1 SGHDN and CDR2 FVKESK come from the germline V gene. The V and J genes are TRBV14 and TRBJ2-1, with 8 bases fitting TRBD2. Sequencing used PBMCs from blood, obtained roughly 6 weeks after vaccination. The clonotype comes from a man aged 45-60 years who received an inactivated influenza vaccine. The CDR3 nucleotides are TGTGCCAGCAGCCGGACGGGAGGGGTCTACGAGTTCTTC. Translating it yields CASSRTGGVYEFF.